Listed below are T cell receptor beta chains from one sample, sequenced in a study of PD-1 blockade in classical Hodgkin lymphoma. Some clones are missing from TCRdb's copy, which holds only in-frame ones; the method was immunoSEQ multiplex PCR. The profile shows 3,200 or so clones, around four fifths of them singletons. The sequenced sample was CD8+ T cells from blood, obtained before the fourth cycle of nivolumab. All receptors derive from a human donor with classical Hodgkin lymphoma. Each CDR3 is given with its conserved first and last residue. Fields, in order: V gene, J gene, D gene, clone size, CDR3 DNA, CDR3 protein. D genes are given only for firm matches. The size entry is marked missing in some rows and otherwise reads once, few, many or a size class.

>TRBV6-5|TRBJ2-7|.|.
TGTGCCAGCAGTTACTGGGCCTCGTCAGGGAACGAGCAGTACTTC
CASSYWASSGNEQYF
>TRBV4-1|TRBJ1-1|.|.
TGCGCCAGCAGCCAAGAACCCATGAACACTGAAGCTTTCTTT
CASSQEPMNTEAFF
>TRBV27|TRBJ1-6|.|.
TGTGCCAGTAAACGATCCGCCGGACTCCCGTCACCCCTCCACTTT
CASKRSAGLPSPLHF
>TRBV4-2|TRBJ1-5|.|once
TGTGCCAGCAGCCGTTACCGGGACGGAAGCAATCAGCCCCAGCATTTT
CASSRYRDGSNQPQHF
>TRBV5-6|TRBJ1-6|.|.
TGTGCCAGCAGCTTGGAGGGGAGCTCCTATAATTCACCCCTCCACTTT
CASSLEGSSYNSPLHF
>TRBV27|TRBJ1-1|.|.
TGTGCCAGCAGTTTATCGTTGAACACTGAAGCTTTCTTT
CASSLSLNTEAFF
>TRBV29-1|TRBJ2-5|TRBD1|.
TGCAGCGTTGAGGGGATGTTTTCCGGGACAGGGCGAGAGACCCAGTACTTC
CSVEGMFSGTGRETQYF
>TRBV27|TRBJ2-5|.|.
TGTGCCAGCAGTTTATCAGGGGGTTCTGGGGGGACCCAGTACTTC
CASSLSGGSGGTQYF
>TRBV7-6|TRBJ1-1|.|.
TGTGCCAGCAGTAGGGGCGCTGAAGCTTTCTTT
CASSRGAEAFF
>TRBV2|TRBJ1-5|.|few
TGTGCCAGCAGGACAGGCCATTATAGCAATCAGCCCCAGCATTTT
CASRTGHYSNQPQHF
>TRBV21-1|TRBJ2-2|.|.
TGTGCCAGCAGCAAAGCTCACCCGACGGCCAACACCGGGGAGCTGTTTTTT
CASSKAHPTANTGELFF
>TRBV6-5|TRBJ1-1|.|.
TGTGCCAGCAGTTACGGTGGGACTGAAGCTTTCTTT
CASSYGGTEAFF
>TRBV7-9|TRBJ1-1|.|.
TGTGCCAGCAGCTTAAGCAGGGTGGGAACTGAAGCTTTCTTT
CASSLSRVGTEAFF
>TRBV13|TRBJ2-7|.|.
TGTGCCAGCAGCTTAGGTCGGGGTAGTACCTACGAGCAGTACTTC
CASSLGRGSTYEQYF
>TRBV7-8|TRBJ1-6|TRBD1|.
TGTGCCAGCAGCTCCGGGACAGCTAATTCACCCCTCCACTTT
CASSSGTANSPLHF
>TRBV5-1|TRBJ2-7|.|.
TGCGCCAGCAGCGACACAGCCGAGCAGTACTTC
CASSDTAEQYF
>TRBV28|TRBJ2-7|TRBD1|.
TGTGCCAGCAGGCTTCGGGACAGTCCTTCATTTACCTACGAGCAGTACTTC
CASRLRDSPSFTYEQYF
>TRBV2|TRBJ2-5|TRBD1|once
TGTGCCAGCAGTGAAGTTGGGGGACAGGGAGTGACCCAGTACTTC
CASSEVGGQGVTQYF
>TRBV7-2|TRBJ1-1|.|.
TGTGCCAGCAGCTTAGATGTGGGAACTAACACTGAAGCTTTCTTT
CASSLDVGTNTEAFF
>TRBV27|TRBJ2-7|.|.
TGTGCCAGTAGAGGAGCATCCTCCTACGAGCAGTACTTC
CASRGASSYEQYF
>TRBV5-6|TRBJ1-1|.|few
TGTGCCAGCACCGCGACACTGAACACTGAAGCTTTCTTT
CASTATLNTEAFF
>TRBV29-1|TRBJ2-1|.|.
TGCAGCGTTGAGGTACCTTTGACAGGCGGATCCTACAATGAGCAGTTCTTC
CSVEVPLTGGSYNEQFF
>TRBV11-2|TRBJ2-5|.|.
TGTGCCAGCAGCTCCACCCCAGAGACCCAGTACTTC
CASSSTPETQYF
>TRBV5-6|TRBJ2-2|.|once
TGTGCCAGCAGCTTCGGGACACCTACCGGGGAGCTGTTTTTT
CASSFGTPTGELFF
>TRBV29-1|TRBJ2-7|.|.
TGCAGCGTTGAAGATGGGGAATCCTACGAGCAGTACTTC
CSVEDGESYEQYF
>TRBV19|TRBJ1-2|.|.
TGTGCCAGTAGTCCAGCGGGGGGGCTCGGCTACACCTTC
CASSPAGGLGYTF
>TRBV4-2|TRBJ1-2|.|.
TGTGCCAGCAGCCAAGACGGGGACTATGGCTACACCTTC
CASSQDGDYGYTF
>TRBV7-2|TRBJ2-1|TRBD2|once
TGTGCCAGCAGCACTGGACTAGCGGGTAATGAGCAGTTCTTC
CASSTGLAGNEQFF
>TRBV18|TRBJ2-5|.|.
TGTGCCAGCTCAGGAGACGGGCAAGAGACCCAGTACTTC
CASSGDGQETQYF
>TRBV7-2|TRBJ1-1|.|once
TGTGCCAGCAGCCCCTTCCCGAACACTGAAGCTTTCTTT
CASSPFPNTEAFF
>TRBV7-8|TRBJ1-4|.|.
TGTGCCAGCAGCTTGGGGGGGTTGGTTGAAAAACTGTTTTTT
CASSLGGLVEKLFF
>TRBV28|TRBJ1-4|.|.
TGTGCCAGCAAAGTGGGGGCAACTAATGAAAAACTGTTTTTT
CASKVGATNEKLFF
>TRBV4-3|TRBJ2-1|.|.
TGCGCCAGCAGCCAAGATAAAGGACAGTACAATGAGCAGTTCTTC
CASSQDKGQYNEQFF
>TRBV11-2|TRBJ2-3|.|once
TGTGCCAGCAGCTTAGGAGGCCGGGAGTCAGATACGCAGTATTTT
CASSLGGRESDTQYF
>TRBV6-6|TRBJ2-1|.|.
TGTGCCAGCAGTTACGAGACCTCCTACAATGAGCAGTTCTTC
CASSYETSYNEQFF
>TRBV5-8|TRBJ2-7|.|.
TGTGCCAGCAGCTCCGCAAGCCCGGAAGTCTTCTTC
CASSSASPEVFF
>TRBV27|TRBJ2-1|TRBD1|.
TGTGCCAGCAGTCTTTCCGGGACAGGGGGCTACAATGAGCAGTTCTTC
CASSLSGTGGYNEQFF
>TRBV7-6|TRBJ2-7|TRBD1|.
TGTGCCAGCAGCTTAGTGTTAGGACAGGGGGTCCACGAGCAGTACTTC
CASSLVLGQGVHEQYF
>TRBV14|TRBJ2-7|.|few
TGTGCCAGCAGCCAAGTTTCTAGGCCCAACACCTACGAGCAGTACTTC
CASSQVSRPNTYEQYF
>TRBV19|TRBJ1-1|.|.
TGTGCCAGTAGTATTGGGGAATGGAACACTGAAGCTTTCTTT
CASSIGEWNTEAFF
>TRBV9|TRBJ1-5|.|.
TGTGCCAGCAGCGCTTGGGACGGCGTAAAGCCCCAGCATTTT
CASSAWDGVKPQHF
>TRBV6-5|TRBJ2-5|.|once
TGTGCCAGCAGTTACTCGATGCCGGGCCAAGAGACCCAGTACTTC
CASSYSMPGQETQYF
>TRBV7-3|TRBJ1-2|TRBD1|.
TGTGCCAGCAGCCAGGACAGGGATCGCGGCTACACCTTC
CASSQDRDRGYTF
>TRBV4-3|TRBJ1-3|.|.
TGCGCCAGCAGCTCCGGGACAAGTGGAAACACCATATATTTT
CASSSGTSGNTIYF
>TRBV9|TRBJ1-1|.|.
TGTGCCAGCAGCTTACGAGGGGCGTCTATGAACACTGAAGCTTTCTTT
CASSLRGASMNTEAFF
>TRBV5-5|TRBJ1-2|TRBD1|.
TGTGCCAGCAGCAAGGACAGGGGACTGCGGGGCTACACCTTC
CASSKDRGLRGYTF
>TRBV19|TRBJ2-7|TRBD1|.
TGTGCCAGTAGTATCCACAGGGGCCGGAACGAGCAGTACTTC
CASSIHRGRNEQYF
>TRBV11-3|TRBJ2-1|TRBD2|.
TGTGCCAGCAGCCGCAGCGGGGGTCCCTACTACAATGAGCAGTTCTTC
CASSRSGGPYYNEQFF